Listed below are T cell receptor beta chains from one sample, sequenced in a study of identical twins. TCRdb redid the calling of the 5' RACE reads with MiXCR, one entry per CDR3 protein. The table lists 400,000 to 550,000 distinct CDR3 sequences, roughly a fifth of them singletons, with around 0.9% in the top ten. These records were also assigned to another study, of T cells expressing NK-cell markers.

Sequenced sample: CD4+ T cells sorted from blood. The source is a woman under 30 in good health. Each CDR3 is given with its conserved first and last residue. The order of the fields is V gene, clone size, D gene, CDR3 length, J gene, CDR3 protein, CDR3 DNA. A D gene is named only where the DNA matches it firmly. Size values are once, few and many counts, or a class for expanded clones, and some rows have none.

TRBV20-1,few,TRBD2,13,TRBJ2-7,CSAPTSGPYEQYF,TGCAGTGCCCCGACTAGCGGTCCCTACGAGCAGTACTTC
TRBV12-3/TRBV12-4,many,TRBD2,15,TRBJ2-2,CASRSGGRAHGELFF,TGTGCCAGCCGCTCTGGCGGGAGGGCCCACGGGGAGCTGTTTTTT
TRBV2,-,TRBD1,14,TRBJ2-7,CASRVQGAVYEQYF,TGTGCCAGCAGGGTACAGGGGGCGGTTTACGAGCAGTACTTC
TRBV28,-,-,15,TRBJ2-3,CASSFGGESTDTQYF,TGTGCCAGCAGTTTTGGGGGAGAGAGCACAGATACGCAGTATTTT
TRBV12-3/TRBV12-4,many,TRBD1,13,TRBJ2-7,CASSSQGVYEQYF,TGTGCCAGCAGTTCCCAGGGGGTCTACGAGCAGTACTTC
TRBV7-9,few,TRBD2,15,TRBJ2-1,CASSLGAGNYNEQFF,TGTGCCAGCAGCTTAGGAGCGGGGAACTACAATGAGCAGTTCTTC
TRBV12-3/TRBV12-4,-,TRBD2,13,TRBJ2-1,CATLLAGYNEQFF,TGTGCCACCCTCTTAGCGGGGTACAATGAGCAGTTCTTC
TRBV10-3,many,-,13,TRBJ2-7,CAISRTAFYEQYF,TGTGCCATCAGTCGGACAGCATTCTACGAGCAGTACTTC
TRBV19,few,-,14,TRBJ2-7,CASSATVQGSEQYF,TGTGCCAGTAGTGCCACAGTCCAGGGGAGCGAGCAGTACTTC
TRBV20-1,few,-,14,TRBJ2-1,CSACDPLTRDEQFF,TGCAGTGCCTGCGATCCACTCACACGGGATGAGCAGTTCTTC
TRBV24-1,-,-,13,TRBJ2-1,CATSDGTQDEQFF,TGTGCCACCAGTGATGGGACGCAGGATGAGCAGTTCTTC
TRBV20-1,few,-,16,TRBJ2-1,CSARAASSASYNEQFF,TGCAGTGCTAGAGCCGCCAGTAGCGCCTCTTACAATGAGCAGTTCTTC
TRBV6-1,-,TRBD1,15,TRBJ2-3,CASSTLGQVRDTQYF,TGTGCCAGCAGTACCCTGGGACAGGTCAGAGATACGCAGTATTTT
TRBV7-3,few,-,14,TRBJ2-5,CASSFSSGAQTQYF,TGTGCCAGCAGTTTTTCGAGCGGCGCCCAGACCCAGTACTTC
TRBV25-1,-,TRBD1,15,TRBJ2-3,CASSRDRGPPDTQYF,TGTGCCAGCAGTCGGGACAGGGGCCCGCCAGATACGCAGTATTTT
TRBV7-2,-,-,14,TRBJ1-1,CASSSQSGPTEAFF,TGTGCCAGCAGCTCACAGTCGGGGCCCACTGAAGCTTTCTTT
TRBV18,few,-,13,TRBJ2-1,CASSPQGPAEQFF,TGTGCCAGCTCACCTCAAGGGCCCGCTGAGCAGTTCTTC
TRBV5-1,many,-,13,TRBJ1-1,CASRFRQDTEAFF,TGCGCCAGCAGGTTCCGTCAGGACACTGAAGCTTTCTTT
TRBV2,few,-,14,TRBJ2-7,CASSAGTRFTEQYF,TGTGCCAGCAGCGCCGGGACACGGTTCACCGAGCAGTACTTC
TRBV12-3/TRBV12-4,-,TRBD1,13,TRBJ2-7,CASGGQGLYEQYF,TGTGCCAGCGGGGGACAGGGGTTATACGAGCAGTACTTC
TRBV6-2/TRBV6-3,-,TRBD2,16,TRBJ2-7,CASSYPLAGGFSEQYF,TGTGCCAGCAGTTACCCCCTAGCGGGAGGTTTTTCCGAGCAGTACTTC
TRBV5-1,few,TRBD1,18,TRBJ2-3,CASLRGQGLMTSTDTQYF,TGCGCCTCTCTCCGCGGACAGGGGCTTATGACAAGCACAGATACGCAGTATTTT
TRBV6-2/TRBV6-3,few,-,13,TRBJ2-7,CASSYSGIAEQYF,TGTGCCAGCAGTTACTCGGGCATCGCGGAGCAGTACTTC
TRBV2,-,-,13,TRBJ2-7,CASHDRNSGEQYF,TGTGCCAGTCATGACCGAAATTCCGGCGAGCAGTACTTC
TRBV27,-,-,14,TRBJ1-1,CASSLSEWGAEAFF,TGTGCCAGCAGTTTATCCGAGTGGGGTGCTGAAGCTTTCTTT
TRBV12-3/TRBV12-4,few,TRBD1,13,TRBJ1-6,CASRDRGGSPLHF,TGTGCCAGCAGAGACAGGGGTGGTTCACCCCTCCACTTT
TRBV3-1,-,TRBD2,15,TRBJ2-3,CASSQRGAFTDTQYF,TGTGCCAGCAGCCAGCGGGGGGCCTTTACAGATACGCAGTATTTT
TRBV5-6,few,-,16,TRBJ1-1,CASSMGWSVLNTEAFF,TGTGCCAGCAGCATGGGCTGGAGCGTCTTGAACACTGAAGCTTTCTTT
TRBV2,few,TRBD1,12,TRBJ2-7,CASSGTGGEQYF,TGTGCCAGCAGTGGTACAGGGGGCGAGCAGTACTTC
TRBV20-1,few,-,15,TRBJ2-2,CSAGTPEWYSGELFF,TGCAGTGCTGGAACCCCAGAATGGTATTCCGGGGAGCTGTTTTTT
TRBV9,few,-,13,TRBJ1-4,CASSSGQLEKLFF,TGTGCCAGCAGCTCAGGGCAGCTAGAAAAACTGTTTTTT
TRBV6-1,-,TRBD2,14,TRBJ2-7,CASKGLAGGYEQYF,TGTGCCAGCAAGGGACTAGCGGGAGGCTACGAGCAGTACTTC
TRBV20-1,-,TRBD1,13,TRBJ2-2,CSARTGSTGELFF,TGCAGTGCCCGGACAGGGAGCACCGGGGAGCTGTTTTTT
TRBV20-1,few,-,14,TRBJ2-7,CSARTPDGPYEQYF,TGCAGTGCTAGGACCCCGGATGGACCCTACGAGCAGTACTTC
TRBV7-9,-,-,15,TRBJ2-7,CASSKDRTSSDEQYF,TGTGCCAGCAGCAAAGACAGGACTTCCTCGGACGAGCAGTACTTC
TRBV20-1,-,-,14,TRBJ2-7,CSASTGSHSYEQYF,TGCAGTGCTAGCACGGGGAGTCACTCCTACGAGCAGTACTTC